One T cell receptor (beta chain) is described in this entry. This sample is part of a study of human T cells and chemical hapten exposure. Study-wide context: Patch testing placed 0.01% DPC on the upper back, with readings at 6 days. Alopecia areata, totalis or universalis affected patients who were mostly female.

Germline CDR1 MNHEY, CDR2 SMNVEV (reference sequence). V was pared by 6 bases and J by 5 bases, with 11 bases of the junction left unmatched. CDR3 length equals 18 residues. TCRdb reprocessed the RACE reads via MiXCR and lists one record per CDR3 protein. The sample gives about 90,000 distinct CDR3 sequences, about 10% of which show up once; 2% to 2.5% is in the top ten. Stated time point: patch test 1, 2 weeks after DPC sensitization. The sample's treatment: therapeutic diphenylcyclopropenone sensitization with weekly scalp DPC. Extraction yielded total RNA from whole blood (unfractionated). The chain recombines TRBV27 with TRBJ2-3; 16 bases are shared with TRBD2. Source: whole blood, taken in connection with sensitization to the hapten diphenylcyclopropenone (DPC). The clonotype was recovered from a middle-aged man with alopecia areata. Some clones in this sample may be carry-over from other donors' samples. CDR3 loop: CASRPGLAGGPGRDTQYF. DNA of the CDR3: TGTGCCAGCAGACCGGGACTAGCGGGAGGGCCGGGAAGAGATACGCAGTATTTT.